This T cell receptor beta chain was sequenced for a study of CD8+CD57+ T cells in acquired aplastic anemia. The template used for profiling TCR beta VDJ and CDR3 was genomic DNA. From the reads, TCRdb called clonotypes with MiXCR, one entry per CDR3 protein. Of under 200,000 distinct CDR3 sequences listed, around half are singletons. Broader study findings: Comparison of patients with controls identified about 30 shared CD8+ CDR3 sequences.

Points on this clonotype: Its specificity is unknown.

The CDR3 spans 13 residues. V lost 2 bases and J lost 4, with 8 bases in between. CDR1 is ENHRY and CDR2 is SYGVKD in the germline V gene. The patients chosen for sequencing had shown expansion of CD8+CD57+ cells (detected by flow cytometry). Each of the patients presented with severe acquired aplastic anemia. The chain links TRBV10-3 to TRBJ1-2, with D possibly being TRBD1 (5 bases). The clonotype comes from a human donor with aplastic anemia. Sequencing was carried out using sorted CD4+, CD8+, or CD8+CD57+ T cells (not recorded which) from PBMCs. CDR3 protein: CAISEAGSYGYTF. The CDR3 DNA sequence: TGTGCCATCAGTGAGGCAGGGAGCTATGGCTACACCTTC.